The rows below give T cell receptor beta chains drawn from one sample of a study of blood T cell repertoires in COVID-19. Here immunoSEQ multiplex PCR was the method, and the copy in TCRdb shows in-frame clones only, minus some. The sample carries more than 120,000 clones, roughly 90% recorded once. The sequenced sample was peripheral blood. These receptors originate from a human donor in a cohort sampled during active COVID-19. The CDR3 runs from the conserved cysteine through the conserved F or W. The D gene is left open where the match is weak.

TRBD1	TRBV18	TRBJ1-1	CASSFTPQGARQANTEAFF
TRBD1	TRBV10-3	TRBJ1-1	CAISLGQGNTEAFF
-	TRBV5-1	TRBJ1-3	CASSTDSPASGNTIYF
-	TRBV19	TRBJ1-3	CASYSLSGNTIYF
TRBD1	TRBV27	TRBJ1-2	CASSLGRTGTATF
-	TRBV7-2	TRBJ2-1	CASSLNSNEQFF
-	TRBV29-1	TRBJ1-1	CSVEFSTTEAFF
-	TRBV30	TRBJ2-7	CAWSVTAGVEQYF
TRBD1	TRBV7-2	TRBJ2-3	CASSLRGQSTDTQYF
-	TRBV5-5	TRBJ1-5	CASSPLWGGNQPQHF